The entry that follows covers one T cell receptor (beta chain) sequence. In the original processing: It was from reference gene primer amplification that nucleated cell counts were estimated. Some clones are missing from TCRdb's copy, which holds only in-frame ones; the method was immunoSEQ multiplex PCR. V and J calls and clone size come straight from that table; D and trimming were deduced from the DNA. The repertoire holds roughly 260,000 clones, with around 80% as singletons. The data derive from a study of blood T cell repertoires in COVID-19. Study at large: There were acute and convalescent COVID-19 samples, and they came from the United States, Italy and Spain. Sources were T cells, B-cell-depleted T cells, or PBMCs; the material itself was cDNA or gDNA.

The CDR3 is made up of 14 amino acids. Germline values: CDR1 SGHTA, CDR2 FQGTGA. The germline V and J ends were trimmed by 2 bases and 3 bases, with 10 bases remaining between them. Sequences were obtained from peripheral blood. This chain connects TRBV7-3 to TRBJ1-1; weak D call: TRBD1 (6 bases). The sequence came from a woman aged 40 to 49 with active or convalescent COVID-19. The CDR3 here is CASSLQGGDTEAFF. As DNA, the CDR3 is TGTGCCAGCAGCTTACAAGGGGGGGACACTGAAGCTTTCTTT.